Below are 7 T cell receptor beta chains sequenced from a single sample in a study of CD8 T cells in Susac syndrome. RNA amounts of about 0.45 to 1 ug underwent reverse transcription with random hexamers. TCRdb called the immunoSEQ multiplex PCR reads again in MiXCR, with one record for every CDR3 protein. The sample records 150,000 to 200,000 distinct CDR3 sequences, approximately 92% being singletons. The specimen sequenced was CD4+ T cells from PBMCs. These TCRs come from a human donor in good health.

The chain joins TRBV5-1 to TRBJ1-6; 9 nucleotides line up with TRBD1. V was clipped by 5 bases and J by 7 bases; unmatched bases: 7. The CDR3 runs to 15 residues. Per germline, CDR1 SGHRS and CDR2 YFSETQ. The CDR3 loop is CASRTGGGPNSPLHF. The CDR3 coding sequence is TGCGCCAGCAGGACAGGGGGGGGCCCCAATTCACCCCTCCACTTT.

This sequence joins TRBV5-6 and TRBJ2-1; 9 bases match TRBD2. Germline CDR1 and CDR2: SGHDT and YYEEEE. The V segment lost 2 bases and the J segment 5 bases; nucleotides outside the gene matches: 8. This CDR3 is 16 amino acids long. CDR3 amino acids: CASSFNLAGKDNEQFF. CDR3 DNA sequence: TGTGCCAGCAGCTTTAACCTAGCGGGGAAGGACAATGAGCAGTTCTTC.

This sequence joins TRBV10-3 and TRBJ2-3; maybe TRBD1 (6 bases). The germline V gene encodes CDR1 ENHRY and CDR2 SYGVKD. The CDR3 is made up of 13 amino acids. Trimming shortened V by 11 bases and J by 1 base, and 13 bases separated the two germline ends. For the CDR3, the DNA is TGTGCCGTTAGACAGGAGGGCACAGATACGCAGTATTTT. Amino acid sequence: CAVRQEGTDTQYF.

The gene calls are TRBV7-2 and TRBJ2-1; 8 bases agree with TRBD2. The germline gives CDR1 SGHTA, CDR2 FQGNSA. This CDR3 contains 13 residues. The junction had 7 bases not matched to a gene; V was cut back by 3 bases and J by 12 bases. CDR3 nucleotide sequence: TGTGCCAGCAGCTTGAGACGGGGGGGCGGGCAGTTCTTC. Its protein is CASSLRRGGGQFF.

The chain combines TRBV5-1 with TRBJ1-1; 8 bases fit TRBD1. J was trimmed by 4 bases and V by 4 bases; bases with no gene match: 6. This CDR3 spans 14 amino acids. Germline-derived CDR1 and CDR2 are SGHRS and YFSETQ. The CDR3: CASSRQGMGTEAFF. The CDR3 DNA follows: TGCGCCAGCAGCCGACAGGGGATGGGCACTGAAGCTTTCTTT. The full variable domain, with the rest looked up from reference TRBV5-1 and TRBJ1-1, is KAGVTQTPRYLIKTRGQQVTLSCSPISGHRSVSWYQQTPGQGLQFLFEYFSETQRNKGNFPGRFSGRQFSNSRSEMNVSTLELGDSALYLCASSRQGMGTEAFFGQGTRLTVV.

The chain uses TRBV6-5 and TRBJ2-4; D is unclear. The germline gives CDR1 MNHEY, CDR2 SVGAGI. V dropped 8 bases and J dropped 8 bases, with 7 bases sitting between them. The CDR3 has 10 residues. CDR3 loop: CASVRDIQYF. For the CDR3, the DNA is TGTGCCAGCGTACGGGACATTCAGTACTTC.

The chain links TRBV5-4 to TRBJ2-3, with unresolved D. Per germline, CDR1 SGHNT and CDR2 YYREEE (reference sequence). The V end was cut by 6 bases, the J end by 2 bases, with 13 bases between. The CDR3 loop spans 14 amino acids. The CDR3 region is CASTGGTFTDTQYF. CDR3 coding DNA: TGTGCCAGCACGGGCGGCACATTCACAGATACGCAGTATTTT.